Each of the 9 T cell receptor beta chains below was sequenced from the same sample in a study of T cell changes during pregnancy in multiple sclerosis. Clones were sequenced by immunoSEQ multiplex PCR, and TCRdb holds only the in-frame ones, with some missing. The data contain 75,000 to 90,000 clones, around 90% of them singletons. The sample was CD4+ T cells from peripheral blood mononuclear cells, taken before pregnancy. The origin of the receptors is a female donor with multiple sclerosis, enrolled in a pregnancy study.

This chain links TRBV10-2 with TRBJ2-7; perhaps TRBD2 as D (6 bases). The V end lost 4 bases, the J end lost 2 bases, and 6 bases lay between the germline ends. CDR3 length: 12 amino acids. CDR1 WSHSY and CDR2 SAAADI come from the germline V gene. The CDR3 DNA reads TGCGCCAGCAGTGGACTAGCCTACGAGCAGTACTTC. Residues: CASSGLAYEQYF.

The chain employs TRBV7-2 and TRBJ2-5; D is unclear. The CDR3 contains 14 residues. Trimming cost V 4 bases and J 5 bases, with 14 bases left between them. Germline assignment: CDR1 SGHTA and CDR2 FQGNSA. CDR3 DNA sequence: TGTGCCAGCAGCTCTGGCCCGAACGGGGAGACCCAGTACTTC. Translation gives CASSSGPNGETQYF.

The chain is built from TRBV2 and TRBJ2-5; tentatively, D is TRBD2 (5 bases). The V end lost 8 bases, the J end lost 0 bases, and 13 bases lay between the germline ends. The CDR3 has 14 residues. Germline V gives CDR1 SNHLY, CDR2 FYNNEI. CDR3 nucleotide sequence: TGTGCCAGCGGAGGACGTACGTACCAAGAGACCCAGTACTTC. It encodes CASGGRTYQETQYF.

J is TRBJ1-4 and V is TRBV21-1; the table gives TRBD1 as D, unverified against the DNA. TRBV21-1 is assigned pseudogene status. This CDR3 has 17 amino acids. This CDR3 is CASSKKRDRGICEKLFF. The CDR3 DNA sequence: TGTGCCAGCAGCAAAAAAAGGGACAGGGGGATATGTGAAAAACTGTTTTTT.

J is TRBJ1-5 and V is TRBV27; 7 bases agree with TRBD1. V lost 6 bases, J lost 3 bases, and 11 bases stayed unmatched. Germline V gives CDR1 MNHEY, CDR2 SMNVEV (reference sequence). The CDR3 sequence is 16 residues long. CDR3 DNA sequence: TGTGCCAGCAGACCCAGGGGGGAGGCCCTCAATCAGCCCCAGCATTTT. It is translated as CASRPRGEALNQPQHF.

This clone was picked up one time. This CDR3 is CAWSGYADTQYF. The CDR3 DNA reads TGTGCCTGGTCAGGGTACGCAGATACGCAGTATTTT. V usage is TRBV30 and J usage is TRBJ2-3, with a possible D match to TRBD1 (5 bases). Trimming stripped 5 bases from V and 4 bases from J, with 10 bases between. The CDR3 extends over 12 amino acids. Germline V gene sequence: CDR1 GTSNPN, CDR2 SVGIG (reference sequence). The complete variable domain, with remaining parts taken from reference TRBV30 and TRBJ2-3, reads SQTIHQWPATLVQPVGSPLSLECTVEGTSNPNLYWYRQAAGRGLQLLFYSVGIGQISSEVPQNLSASRPQDRQFILSSKKLLLSDSGFYLCAWSGYADTQYFGPGTRLTVL.

The V gene is TRBV30, the J gene TRBJ1-1; unclear D gene. CDR1 is GTSNPN and CDR2 is SVGIG in the germline V gene (reference sequence). This CDR3 contains 13 residues. Trimming took off 0 bases at V and 1 base at J, with 6 bases between the two ends. CDR3 DNA: TGTGCCTGGAGTGTCGGGAGGAACACTGAAGCTTTCTTT. As protein: CAWSVGRNTEAFF.

J is TRBJ1-6 and V is TRBV19, with TRBD1 as a possible D gene (5 bases). Per germline, CDR1 LNHDA and CDR2 SQIVND (reference sequence). V lost 2 bases and J 9 bases, leaving 20 bases between the germline ends. This CDR3 contains 17 residues. The CDR3 here is CASSILSGNVRVSPLHF. The CDR3 nucleotides read TGTGCCAGTAGTATACTATCAGGGAACGTAAGGGTTTCACCCCTCCACTTT.

V gene TRBV9 combines with J gene TRBJ2-3; 7 bases match TRBD1. The J segment lost 1 base and the V segment lost 3 bases, leaving 11 bases of the junction unmatched. CDR3 length equals 17 residues. The germline CDR1 and CDR2 sequences are SGDLS and YYNGEE. The CDR3 here is CASSAREGAGGTDTQYF. For the CDR3, the DNA is TGTGCCAGCAGCGCCCGAGAGGGGGCAGGTGGCACAGATACGCAGTATTTT.